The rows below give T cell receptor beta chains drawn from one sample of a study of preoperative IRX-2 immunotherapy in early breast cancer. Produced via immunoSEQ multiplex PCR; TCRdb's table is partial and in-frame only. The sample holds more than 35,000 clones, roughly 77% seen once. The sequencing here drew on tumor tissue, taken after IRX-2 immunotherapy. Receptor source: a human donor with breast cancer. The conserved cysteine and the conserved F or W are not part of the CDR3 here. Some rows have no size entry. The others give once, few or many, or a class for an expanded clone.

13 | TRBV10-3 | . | AISESPGHTGELF
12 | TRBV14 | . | ASSQLQGGDIQY
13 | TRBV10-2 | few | ASRGDSSGANVLT
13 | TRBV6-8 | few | ASSTGTVNTGELF
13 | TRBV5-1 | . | ASSPGTGDAETQY
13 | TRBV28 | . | ASSSIGASNEKLF
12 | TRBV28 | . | ASSSGQEGDGYT
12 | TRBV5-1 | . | ASSLGAGANVLT
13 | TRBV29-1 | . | SVEEGTSGRFEQY
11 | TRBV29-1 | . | SPDWWGYNEQF
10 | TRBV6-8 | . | AISDRDTEAF
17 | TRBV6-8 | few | ASSHRWDRHWDSGNTIY
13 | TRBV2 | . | ASSPVVRGTGELF
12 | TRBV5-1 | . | ASSSQQGPYEQY
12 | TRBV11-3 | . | ASSLDQGGTEAF
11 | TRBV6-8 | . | AIRGQGNNEQF
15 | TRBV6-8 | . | ASSGTGVVGINQPQH
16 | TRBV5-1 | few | ASSQLAGRLGRKSEDT
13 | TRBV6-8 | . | ASIRDRPSQETQY
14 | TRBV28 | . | ASSRLGPQAAGELF
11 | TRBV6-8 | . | ASSLGSSYEQY
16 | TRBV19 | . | ASNPRAGYSASYNEQF
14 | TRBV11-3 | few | ASSLDPRPSSYEQY
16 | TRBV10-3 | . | AISESGQNRARANVLT
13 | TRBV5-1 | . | ASSLDRGYNSPLH
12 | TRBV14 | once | ASSVAERKEKLF
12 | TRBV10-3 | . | AISESRSNTEAF
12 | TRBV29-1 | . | SVLIQGSAQPQH
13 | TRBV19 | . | ASRGTGVPPSEQY
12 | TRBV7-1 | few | ASSPGAPYNEQF
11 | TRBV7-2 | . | ASSLTGGTEAF
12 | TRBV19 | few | ASSMEYSNQPQH
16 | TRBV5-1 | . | ASSLPTSGFSSYNEQF
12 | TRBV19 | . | ASSIVELNQPQH
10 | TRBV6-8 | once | ASSASGWEQY
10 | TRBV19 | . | ASVGRDTEAF
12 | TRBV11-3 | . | ASSGGQFNEKLF
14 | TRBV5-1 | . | ASSLVGQSSYNEQF
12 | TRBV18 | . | ASSPRAGSQPQH
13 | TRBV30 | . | AWSGPGQGYYGYT
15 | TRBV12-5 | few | ASGLGLGGNPPDTQY
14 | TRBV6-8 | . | ASTSPLAGGTDTQY
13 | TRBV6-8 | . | ASSADHQVNQPQH